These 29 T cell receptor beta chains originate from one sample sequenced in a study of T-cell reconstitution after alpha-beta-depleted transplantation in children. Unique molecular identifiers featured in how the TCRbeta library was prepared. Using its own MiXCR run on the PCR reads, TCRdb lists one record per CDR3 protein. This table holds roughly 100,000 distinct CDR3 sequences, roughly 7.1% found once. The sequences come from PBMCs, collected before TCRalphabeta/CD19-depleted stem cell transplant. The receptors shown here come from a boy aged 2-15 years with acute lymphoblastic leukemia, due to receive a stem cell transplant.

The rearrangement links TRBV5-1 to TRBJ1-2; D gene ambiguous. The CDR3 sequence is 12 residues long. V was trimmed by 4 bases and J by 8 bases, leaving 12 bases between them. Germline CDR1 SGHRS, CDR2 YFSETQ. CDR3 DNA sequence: TGCGCCAGCAGCGAACAACCCCCGGGCTACACCTTC. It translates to CASSEQPPGYTF.

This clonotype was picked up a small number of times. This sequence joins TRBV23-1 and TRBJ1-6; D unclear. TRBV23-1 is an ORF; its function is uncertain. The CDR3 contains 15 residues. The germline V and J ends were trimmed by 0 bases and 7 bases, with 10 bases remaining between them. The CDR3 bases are TGCGCCAGCAGTCAATCGGGAACAGAGAATTCACCCCTCCACTTT. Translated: CASSQSGTENSPLHF.

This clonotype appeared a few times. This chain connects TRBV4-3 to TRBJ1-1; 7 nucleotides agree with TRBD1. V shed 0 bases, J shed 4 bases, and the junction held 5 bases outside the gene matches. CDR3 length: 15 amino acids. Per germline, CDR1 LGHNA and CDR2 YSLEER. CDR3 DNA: TGCGCCAGCAGCCAAGAGGAGGGGGCGCCCACTGAAGCTTTCTTT. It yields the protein CASSQEEGAPTEAFF.

CDR3 residues: CSAPNEANTGELFF. The CDR3, as DNA: TGCAGTGCACCTAACGAAGCGAACACCGGGGAGCTGTTTTTT. The chain employs TRBV20-1 and TRBJ2-2; D is unclear. CDR3 length: 14 amino acids. V was trimmed by 6 bases and J by 0 bases, leaving 11 bases between them. Germline V gene lookup returns CDR1 DFQATT and CDR2 SNEGSKA (reference sequence).

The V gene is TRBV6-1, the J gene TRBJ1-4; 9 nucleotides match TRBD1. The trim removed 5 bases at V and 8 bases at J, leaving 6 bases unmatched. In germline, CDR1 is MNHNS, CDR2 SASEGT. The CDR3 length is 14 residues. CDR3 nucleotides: TGTGCCAGCAGTCAAGGGACAGGGAGGGAAAAACTGTTTTTT. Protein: CASSQGTGREKLFF.

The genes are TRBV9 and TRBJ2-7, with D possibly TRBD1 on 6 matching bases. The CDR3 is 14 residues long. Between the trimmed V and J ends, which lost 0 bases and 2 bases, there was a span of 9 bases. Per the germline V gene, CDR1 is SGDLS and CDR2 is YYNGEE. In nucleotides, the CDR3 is TGTGCCAGCAGCGTAGACAGGGCGCCCTACGAGCAGTACTTC. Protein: CASSVDRAPYEQYF.

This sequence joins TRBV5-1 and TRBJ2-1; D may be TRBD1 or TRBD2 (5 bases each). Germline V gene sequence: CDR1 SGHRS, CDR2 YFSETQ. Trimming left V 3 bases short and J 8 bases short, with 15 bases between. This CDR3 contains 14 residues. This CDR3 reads CASSWDPTADEQFF. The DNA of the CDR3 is TGCGCCAGCAGCTGGGACCCAACAGCGGATGAGCAGTTCTTC.

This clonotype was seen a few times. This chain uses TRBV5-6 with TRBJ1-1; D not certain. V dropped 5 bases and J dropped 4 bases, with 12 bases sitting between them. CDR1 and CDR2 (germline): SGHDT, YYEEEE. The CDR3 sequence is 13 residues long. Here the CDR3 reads CASRAGSGTEAFF. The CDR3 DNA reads TGTGCCAGCAGGGCCGGGTCCGGCACTGAAGCTTTCTTT. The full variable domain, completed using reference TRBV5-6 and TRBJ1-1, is DAGVTQSPTHLIKTRGQQVTLRCSPKSGHDTVSWYQQALGQGPQFIFQYYEEEERQRGNFPDRFSGHQFPNYSSELNVNALLLGDSALYLCASRAGSGTEAFFGQGTRLTVV.

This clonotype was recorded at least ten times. CDR3 coding DNA: TGTGCCAGCAGCGCGGGGGGGGGCACAGATACGCAGTATTTT. It encodes CASSAGGGTDTQYF. J is TRBJ2-3 and V is TRBV6-4; 9 bases align to TRBD2. Germline V gene lookup returns CDR1 MRHNA and CDR2 SNTAGT. The junction had 2 bases not matched to a gene; V was cut back by 6 bases and J by 1 base. CDR3 size: 14 residues.

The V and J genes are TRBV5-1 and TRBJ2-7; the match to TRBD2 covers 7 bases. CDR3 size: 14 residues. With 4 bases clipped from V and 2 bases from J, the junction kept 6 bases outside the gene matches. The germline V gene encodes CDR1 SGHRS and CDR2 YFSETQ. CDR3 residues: CASSPPRGAYEQYF. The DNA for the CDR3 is TGCGCCAGCAGCCCTCCCCGGGGGGCCTACGAGCAGTACTTC. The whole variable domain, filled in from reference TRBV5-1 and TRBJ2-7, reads KAGVTQTPRYLIKTRGQQVTLSCSPISGHRSVSWYQQTPGQGLQFLFEYFSETQRNKGNFPGRFSGRQFSNSRSEMNVSTLELGDSALYLCASSPPRGAYEQYFGPGTRLTVT.

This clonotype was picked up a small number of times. The DNA for the CDR3 is TGCGCCAGCAGTTACCAACAGGGAGGATCTAACTATGGCTACACCTTC. It codes for CASSYQQGGSNYGYTF. V and J are TRBV4-1 and TRBJ1-2, with D possibly matching TRBD1 (6 bases). Germline CDR1 MGHRA, CDR2 YSYEKL. The CDR3 length is 16 residues. Trimming pared 6 bases from V and 0 bases from J, leaving 17 bases between.

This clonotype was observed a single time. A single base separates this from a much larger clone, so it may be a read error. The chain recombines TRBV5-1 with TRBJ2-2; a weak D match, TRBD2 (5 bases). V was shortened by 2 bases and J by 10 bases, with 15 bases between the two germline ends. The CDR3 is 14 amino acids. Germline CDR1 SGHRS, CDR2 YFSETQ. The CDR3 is CASSLVSGPVELFF. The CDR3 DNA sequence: TGCGCCAGCAGCTTAGTCAGCGGCCCCGTGGAGCTGTTTTTT.

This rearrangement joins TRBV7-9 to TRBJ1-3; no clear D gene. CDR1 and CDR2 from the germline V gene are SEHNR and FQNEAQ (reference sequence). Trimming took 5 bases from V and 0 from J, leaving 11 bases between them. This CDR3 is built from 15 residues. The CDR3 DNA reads TGTGCCAGCAGCCTGTCGGCAGACTCTGGAAACACCATATATTTT. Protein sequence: CASSLSADSGNTIYF. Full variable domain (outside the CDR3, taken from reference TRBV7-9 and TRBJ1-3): DTGVSQNPRHKITKRGQNVTFRCDPISEHNRLYWYRQTLGQGPEFLTYFQNEAQLEKSRLLSDRFSAERPKGSFSTLEIQRTEQGDSAMYLCASSLSADSGNTIYFGEGSWLTVV.

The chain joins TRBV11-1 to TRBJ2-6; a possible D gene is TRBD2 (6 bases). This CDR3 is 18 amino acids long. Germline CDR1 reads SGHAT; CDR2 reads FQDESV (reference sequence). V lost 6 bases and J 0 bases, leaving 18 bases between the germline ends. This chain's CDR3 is CASRGLDYGSSGANVLTF. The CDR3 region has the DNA TGTGCCAGCAGGGGACTCGACTATGGATCCTCTGGGGCCAACGTCCTGACTTTC.

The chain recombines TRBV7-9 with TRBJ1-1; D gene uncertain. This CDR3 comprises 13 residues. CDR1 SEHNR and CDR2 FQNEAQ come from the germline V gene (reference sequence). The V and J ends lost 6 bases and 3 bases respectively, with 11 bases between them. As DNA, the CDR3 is TGTGCCAGCAGTCCTTCAATCCACACTGAAGCTTTCTTT. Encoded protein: CASSPSIHTEAFF. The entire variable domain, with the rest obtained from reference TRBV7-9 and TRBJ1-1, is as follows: DTGVSQNPRHKITKRGQNVTFRCDPISEHNRLYWYRQTLGQGPEFLTYFQNEAQLEKSRLLSDRFSAERPKGSFSTLEIQRTEQGDSAMYLCASSPSIHTEAFFGQGTRLTVV.

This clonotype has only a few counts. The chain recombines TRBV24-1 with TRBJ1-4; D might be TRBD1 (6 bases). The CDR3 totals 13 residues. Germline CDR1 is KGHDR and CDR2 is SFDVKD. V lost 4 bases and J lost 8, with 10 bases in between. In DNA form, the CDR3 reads TGTGCCACCAGTGACCCAGGGGACGAAAAACTGTTTTTT. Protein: CATSDPGDEKLFF.

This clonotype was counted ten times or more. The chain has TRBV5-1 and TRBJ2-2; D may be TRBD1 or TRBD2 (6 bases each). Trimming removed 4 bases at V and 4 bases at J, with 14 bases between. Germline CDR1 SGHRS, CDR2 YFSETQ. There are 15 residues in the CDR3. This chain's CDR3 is CASSAAQGGTGELFF. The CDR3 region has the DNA TGCGCCAGCAGCGCGGCACAGGGAGGCACCGGGGAGCTGTTTTTT.

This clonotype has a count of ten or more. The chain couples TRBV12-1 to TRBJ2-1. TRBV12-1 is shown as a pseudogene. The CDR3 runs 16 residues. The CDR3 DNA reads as TGTGCCAGCAACCCAAATAATGGCTTTTTTTACAATGAGCAGTTCTTC. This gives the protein CASNPNNGFFYNEQFF.

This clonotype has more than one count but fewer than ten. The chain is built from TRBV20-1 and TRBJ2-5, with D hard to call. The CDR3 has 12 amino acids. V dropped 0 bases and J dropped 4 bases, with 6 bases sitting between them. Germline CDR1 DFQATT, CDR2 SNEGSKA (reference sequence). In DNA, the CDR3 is TGCAGTGCTAGAGATATGGGAGAGACCCAGTACTTC. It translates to CSARDMGETQYF.

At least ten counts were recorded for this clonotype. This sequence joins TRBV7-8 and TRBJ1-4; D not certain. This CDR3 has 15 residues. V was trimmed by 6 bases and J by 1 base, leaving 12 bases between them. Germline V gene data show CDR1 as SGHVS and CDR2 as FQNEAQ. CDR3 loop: CASSREFLTNEKLFF. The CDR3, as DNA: TGTGCCAGCAGTCGGGAGTTCCTAACTAATGAAAAACTGTTTTTT.

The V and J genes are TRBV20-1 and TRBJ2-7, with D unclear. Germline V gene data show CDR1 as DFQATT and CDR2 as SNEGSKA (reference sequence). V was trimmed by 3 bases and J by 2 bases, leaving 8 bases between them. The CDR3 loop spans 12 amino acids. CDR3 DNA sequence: TGCAGTGCTAGCTTGTTAACCTACGAGCAGTACTTC. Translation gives CSASLLTYEQYF.

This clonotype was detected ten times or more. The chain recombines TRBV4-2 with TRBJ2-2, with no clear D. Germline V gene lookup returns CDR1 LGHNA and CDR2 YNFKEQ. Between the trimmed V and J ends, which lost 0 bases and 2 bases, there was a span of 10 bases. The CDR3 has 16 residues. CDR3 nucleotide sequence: TGTGCCAGCAGCCAAGATGCGGTCCGAAACACCGGGGAGCTGTTTTTT. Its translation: CASSQDAVRNTGELFF.

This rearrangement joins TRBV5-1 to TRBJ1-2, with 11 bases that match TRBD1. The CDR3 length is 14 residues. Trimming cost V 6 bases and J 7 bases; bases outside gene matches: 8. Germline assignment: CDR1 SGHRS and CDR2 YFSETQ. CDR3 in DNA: TGCGCCAGCACCGGAACCGGGACAGGGGGTGGCTACACCTTC. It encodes CASTGTGTGGGYTF.

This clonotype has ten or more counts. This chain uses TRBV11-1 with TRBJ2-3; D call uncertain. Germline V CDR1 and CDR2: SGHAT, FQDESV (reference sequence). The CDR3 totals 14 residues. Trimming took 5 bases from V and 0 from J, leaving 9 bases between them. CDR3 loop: CASSTGDSTDTQYF. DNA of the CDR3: TGTGCCAGCAGCACCGGTGACAGCACAGATACGCAGTATTTT.

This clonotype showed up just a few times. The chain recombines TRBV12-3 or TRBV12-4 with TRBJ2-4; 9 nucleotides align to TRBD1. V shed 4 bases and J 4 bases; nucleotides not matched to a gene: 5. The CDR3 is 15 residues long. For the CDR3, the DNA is TGTGCCAGCAGTTCAGCTGGACAGGGGAAAAACATTCAGTACTTC. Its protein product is CASSSAGQGKNIQYF.

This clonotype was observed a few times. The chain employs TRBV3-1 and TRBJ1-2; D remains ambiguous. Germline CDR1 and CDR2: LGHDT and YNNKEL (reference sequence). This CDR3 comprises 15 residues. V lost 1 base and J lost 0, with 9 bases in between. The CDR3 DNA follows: TGTGCCAGCAGCCAAGGGATTCGGACTAACTATGGCTACACCTTC. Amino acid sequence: CASSQGIRTNYGYTF. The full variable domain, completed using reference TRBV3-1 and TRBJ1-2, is DTAVSQTPKYLVTQMGNDKSIKCEQNLGHDTMYWYKQDSKKFLKIMFSYNNKELIINETVPNRFSPKSPDKAHLNLHINSLELGDSAVYFCASSQGIRTNYGYTFGSGTRLTVV.

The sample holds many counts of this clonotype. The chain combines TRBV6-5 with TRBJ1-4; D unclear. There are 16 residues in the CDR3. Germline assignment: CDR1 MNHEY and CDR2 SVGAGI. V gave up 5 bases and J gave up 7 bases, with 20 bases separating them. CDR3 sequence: CASSPGGSGLSEKLFF. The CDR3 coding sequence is TGTGCCAGCAGTCCTGGAGGGAGCGGTCTTAGTGAAAAACTGTTTTTT.

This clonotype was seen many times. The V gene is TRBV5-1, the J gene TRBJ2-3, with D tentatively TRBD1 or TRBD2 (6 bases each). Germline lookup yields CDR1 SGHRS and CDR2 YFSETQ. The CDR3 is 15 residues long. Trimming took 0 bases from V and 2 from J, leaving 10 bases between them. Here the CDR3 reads CASSLVGGLTDTQYF. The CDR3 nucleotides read TGCGCCAGCAGCTTGGTGGGGGGCCTCACAGATACGCAGTATTTT.

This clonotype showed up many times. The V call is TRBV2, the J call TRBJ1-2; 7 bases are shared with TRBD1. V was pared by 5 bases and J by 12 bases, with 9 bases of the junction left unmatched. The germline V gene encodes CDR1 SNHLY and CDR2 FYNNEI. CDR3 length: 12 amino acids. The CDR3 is CASSRGTEFDTF. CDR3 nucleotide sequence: TGTGCCAGCAGTAGGGGGACAGAATTCGACACCTTC.